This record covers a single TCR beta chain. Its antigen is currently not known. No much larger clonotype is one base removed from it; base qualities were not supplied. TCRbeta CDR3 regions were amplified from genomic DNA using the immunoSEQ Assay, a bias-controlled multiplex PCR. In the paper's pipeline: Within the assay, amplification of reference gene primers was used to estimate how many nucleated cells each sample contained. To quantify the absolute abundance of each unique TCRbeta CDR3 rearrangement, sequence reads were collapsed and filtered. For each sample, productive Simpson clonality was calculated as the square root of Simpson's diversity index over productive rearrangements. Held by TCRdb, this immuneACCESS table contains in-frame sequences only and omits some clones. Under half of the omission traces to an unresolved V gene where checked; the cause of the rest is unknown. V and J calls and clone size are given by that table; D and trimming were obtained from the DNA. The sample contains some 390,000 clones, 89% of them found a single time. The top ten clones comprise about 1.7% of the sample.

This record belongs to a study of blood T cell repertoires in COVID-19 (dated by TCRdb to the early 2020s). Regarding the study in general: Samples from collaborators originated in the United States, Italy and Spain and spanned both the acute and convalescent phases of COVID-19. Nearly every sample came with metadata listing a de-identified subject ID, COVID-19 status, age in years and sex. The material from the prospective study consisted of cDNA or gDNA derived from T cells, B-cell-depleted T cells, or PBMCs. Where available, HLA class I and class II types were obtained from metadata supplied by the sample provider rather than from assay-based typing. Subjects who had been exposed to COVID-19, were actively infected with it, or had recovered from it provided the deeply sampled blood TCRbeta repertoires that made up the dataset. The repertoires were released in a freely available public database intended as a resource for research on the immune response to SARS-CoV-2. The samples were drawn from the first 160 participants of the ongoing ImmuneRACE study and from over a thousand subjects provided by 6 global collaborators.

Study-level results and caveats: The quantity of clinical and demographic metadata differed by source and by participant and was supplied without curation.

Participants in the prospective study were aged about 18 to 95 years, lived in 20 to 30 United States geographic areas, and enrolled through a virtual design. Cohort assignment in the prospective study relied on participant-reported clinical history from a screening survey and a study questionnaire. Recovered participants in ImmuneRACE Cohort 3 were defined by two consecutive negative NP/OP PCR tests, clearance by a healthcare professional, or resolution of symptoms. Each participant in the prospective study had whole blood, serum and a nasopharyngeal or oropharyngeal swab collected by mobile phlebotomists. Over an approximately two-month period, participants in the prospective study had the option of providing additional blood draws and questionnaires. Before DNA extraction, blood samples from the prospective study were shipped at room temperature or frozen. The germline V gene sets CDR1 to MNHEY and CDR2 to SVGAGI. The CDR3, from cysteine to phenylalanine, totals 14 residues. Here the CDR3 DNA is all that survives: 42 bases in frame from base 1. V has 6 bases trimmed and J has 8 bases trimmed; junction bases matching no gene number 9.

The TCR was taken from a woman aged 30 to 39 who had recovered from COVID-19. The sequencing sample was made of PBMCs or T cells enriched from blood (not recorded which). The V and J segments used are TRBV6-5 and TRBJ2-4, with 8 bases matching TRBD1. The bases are TGTGCCAGCAGCAACAGGGGGAGTGGTTACATTCAGTACTTC. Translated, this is CASSNRGSGYIQYF.